Reported below is one T cell receptor (beta chain). Its antigen is as yet unknown. This sample stems from a study of siplizumab effects on memory and regulatory T cells. Study-wide findings and caveats: Researchers could not give a naive or memory phenotype to roughly 75-96% of proliferating CD4+ or CD8+ clones.

TCRdb keeps only in-frame clones here, not all; method: immunoSEQ multiplex PCR. The profile covers fewer than 100,000 clones, with approximately 95% appearing a single time and roughly 18% taken by the ten largest. The V end was cut by 2 bases, the J end by 5 bases, with 10 bases between. The CDR3 has 13 amino acids. Germline assignment: CDR1 SQVTM and CDR2 ANQGSEA. This chain joins TRBV29-1 and TRBJ1-3, with a weak D call TRBD1 (5 bases). Sequencing input: CD8+ T cells sorted from blood. The receptor's source is a human donor in good health. The CDR3 nucleotides are TGCAGCGTTGAATATGGGGCTAGAAACACCATATATTTT. Its translation: CSVEYGARNTIYF.